Below, 28 T cell receptor beta chains from the same sample are listed, as sequenced in a study of cytomegalovirus exposure and HLA in healthy donors. TCRdb's copy holds only in-frame clones and misses some; the assay was immunoSEQ multiplex PCR. Among over 130,000 clones listed, around 90% were seen once. The sequenced sample consisted of PBMCs. These receptor sequences come from a man aged 18 to 35 in good health and CMV-seropositive.

The chain is built from TRBV14 and TRBJ2-3, with 10 bases lining up with TRBD2. Trimming at V came to 1 base and at J to 6 bases, leaving 13 bases not matched to a gene. Per the germline V gene, CDR1 is SGHDN and CDR2 is FVKESK. This CDR3 is built from 18 residues. CDR3: CASSQGPLAGFWLDTQYF. Written as DNA, the CDR3 is TGTGCCAGCAGCCAAGGACCACTAGCGGGGTTCTGGTTGGATACGCAGTATTTT.

This clone was found once. The gene calls are TRBV9 and TRBJ2-2; weak D call: TRBD2 (6 bases). The V gene's germline CDR1 is SGDLS and CDR2 YYNGEE. Trimming removed 0 bases from V and 0 bases from J, with 12 bases in between. The length of the CDR3 is 17 residues. The DNA for the CDR3 is TGTGCCAGCAGCGTAGGCCCAGCGGGCGCGAACACCGGGGAGCTGTTTTTT. Its protein is CASSVGPAGANTGELFF.

The chain links TRBV6-7 to TRBJ2-7, with D tentatively TRBD1 (6 bases). TRBV6-7 belongs to the ORF category, with a function that is uncertain. CDR3 length: 13 residues. Deletions cut 8 bases from V and 6 bases from J, with 17 bases between. This CDR3 is CASRTLSRGEQYF. DNA for the CDR3: TGTGCCAGCCGAACACTCTCCAGGGGCGAGCAGTACTTC.

The V and J genes are TRBV5-1 and TRBJ1-2, with 9 bases matching TRBD1. CDR1 is SGHRS and CDR2 is YFSETQ in the germline V gene. Trimming cost V 4 bases and J 5 bases; bases outside gene matches: 9. This CDR3 spans 15 amino acids. CDR3 loop: CASSVTGGAEYGYTF. The CDR3 DNA reads TGCGCCAGCAGCGTAACAGGGGGCGCGGAGTATGGCTACACCTTC.

The chain couples TRBV6-6 to TRBJ2-1; 7 positions match TRBD2. The CDR3 length is 15 residues. The germline gives CDR1 MNHNY, CDR2 SVGAGI (reference sequence). Trimming at V came to 6 bases and at J to 12 bases, leaving 17 bases not matched to a gene. The CDR3 loop reads CASRSTSYGGGWQFF. CDR3 bases: TGTGCCAGCAGGTCAACTAGTTATGGGGGAGGGTGGCAGTTCTTC.

This rearrangement joins TRBV6-5 to TRBJ2-3; TRBD2 is a possible D gene (5 bases). Trimming left V 0 bases short and J 3 bases short, with 13 bases between. Germline V gives CDR1 MNHEY, CDR2 SVGAGI. This CDR3 region has 16 residues. Here the CDR3 DNA reads TGTGCCAGCAGTTACTCTGTCGGGGTCCGGACAGATACGCAGTATTTT. Translating gives CASSYSVGVRTDTQYF.

The gene calls are TRBV6-5 and TRBJ2-1; perhaps TRBD1 as D (6 bases). This CDR3 region has 15 residues. V was trimmed by 0 bases and J by 3 bases, leaving 9 bases between them. CDR1 and CDR2 from the germline V gene are MNHEY and SVGAGI. The CDR3: CASSYSVDSYNEQFF. The CDR3 DNA follows: TGTGCCAGCAGTTACTCCGTGGACAGCTACAATGAGCAGTTCTTC.

The chain employs TRBV6-1 and TRBJ2-2, with D perhaps TRBD1 (5 bases). The V gene's germline CDR1 is MNHNS and CDR2 SASEGT. The CDR3 is made up of 12 amino acids. V shed 7 bases and J shed 6 bases, with 9 bases lying between them. The CDR3 sequence: CASKQEAGELFF. The CDR3 nucleotides are TGTGCCAGCAAACAGGAAGCCGGGGAGCTGTTTTTT.

The chain has TRBV5-1 and TRBJ1-1, with 8 bases aligning to TRBD1. Unmatched junction bases numbered 2, after V lost 3 bases and J lost 1 base. CDR1 is SGHRS, CDR2 YFSETQ, per germline. The CDR3 is 14 residues long. CDR3 DNA: TGCGCCAGCAGCTATGGACAGGGGAACACTGAAGCTTTCTTT. This gives the protein CASSYGQGNTEAFF.

The chain recombines TRBV11-2 with TRBJ2-5, with D hard to call. Germline CDR1 is SGHAT and CDR2 is FQNNGV. With 1 base removed from V and 4 bases from J, the gap between germline ends came to 10 bases. CDR3 size: 14 residues. CDR3 region: CASSLVSRLETQYF. The CDR3 nucleotides read TGTGCCAGCAGCTTAGTATCTAGATTAGAGACCCAGTACTTC.

The V gene is TRBV19, the J gene TRBJ2-1, with 8 bases aligning to TRBD2. CDR1 LNHDA and CDR2 SQIVND come from the germline V gene (reference sequence). This CDR3 region has 14 residues. With 7 bases clipped from V and 5 bases from J, the junction kept 7 bases outside the gene matches. The CDR3 region has the DNA TGTGCCAGTAAAGGCCTAGCGGGCCACAATGAGCAGTTCTTC. Encoded protein: CASKGLAGHNEQFF.

This clone was seen a handful of times. The chain joins TRBV2 to TRBJ2-1; D perhaps matches TRBD1 (5 bases). Germline V gene lookup returns CDR1 SNHLY and CDR2 FYNNEI. Trimming took 6 bases from V and 0 from J, leaving 12 bases between them. The CDR3 sequence is 15 residues long. The CDR3 nucleotides read TGTGCCAGCAGCAGACAGTTGAGCTCCTACAATGAGCAGTTCTTC. This encodes CASSRQLSSYNEQFF.

V usage is TRBV2 and J usage is TRBJ2-7, with 8 bases that match TRBD1. With V trimmed by 10 bases and J by 3 bases, 8 bases remained unmatched. Germline V CDR1 and CDR2: SNHLY, FYNNEI. The CDR3 has 13 residues. In DNA form, the CDR3 reads TGTGCCACCACCGGACAGGGCTACTACGAGCAGTACTTC. Translated, it gives CATTGQGYYEQYF.

V and J are TRBV7-9 and TRBJ2-7; possibly TRBD1 for D (6 bases). Germline CDR1 is SEHNR and CDR2 is FQNEAQ (reference sequence). CDR3 length: 16 amino acids. V gave up 5 bases and J gave up 2 bases, with 19 bases separating them. This chain's CDR3 is CASSTAWGQPAYEQYF. The DNA of the CDR3 is TGTGCCAGCAGCACCGCGTGGGGGCAGCCCGCCTACGAGCAGTACTTC.

This clone was recorded a few times. This chain joins TRBV7-2 and TRBJ2-5; D is possibly TRBD2 (6 bases). V lost 3 bases to trimming and J lost 2 bases, with 10 bases between them. The CDR3 totals 14 residues. Germline loops: CDR1 SGHTA, CDR2 FQGNSA. CDR3 sequence (DNA): TGTGCCAGCAGCTTGGGGGGTTGGCAAGAGACCCAGTACTTC. Residues: CASSLGGWQETQYF.

The J gene is TRBJ2-7, the V gene TRBV11-2; 9 positions agree with TRBD2. CDR3 length: 14 residues. The V segment lost 3 bases and the J segment 0 bases; nucleotides outside the gene matches: 0. From germline, CDR1 is SGHAT and CDR2 FQNNGV. Here the CDR3 DNA reads TGTGCCAGCAGCTTTAGCGGGAGCTCCTACGAGCAGTACTTC. It is translated as CASSFSGSSYEQYF.

V and J are TRBV5-6 and TRBJ2-3; 9 positions match TRBD2. CDR3 length: 15 residues. Unmatched junction bases numbered 7, after V lost 1 base and J lost 7 bases. Germline CDR1 is SGHDT and CDR2 is YYEEEE. The CDR3 sequence is CASSLRGLAGYTQYF. The CDR3 nucleotides read TGTGCCAGCAGCTTGAGGGGACTAGCAGGTTATACGCAGTATTTT. Full variable domain (rest looked up from reference TRBV5-6 and TRBJ2-3): DAGVTQSPTHLIKTRGQQVTLRCSPKSGHDTVSWYQQALGQGPQFIFQYYEEEERQRGNFPDRFSGHQFPNYSSELNVNALLLGDSALYLCASSLRGLAGYTQYFGPGTRLTVL.

V and J are TRBV7-6 and TRBJ2-2; no definite D call. CDR3 length: 13 residues. V lost 6 bases and J lost 2, with 7 bases in between. Germline V gene data show CDR1 as SGHVS and CDR2 as FNYEAQ. CDR3 nucleotide sequence: TGTGCCAGCAGAGACACCAACACCGGGGAGCTGTTTTTT. Protein product: CASRDTNTGELFF.

The chain joins TRBV2 to TRBJ2-3; TRBD2 might be the D (5 bases). Germline loops: CDR1 SNHLY, CDR2 FYNNEI. The V end lost 3 bases, the J end lost 0 bases, and 16 bases lay between the germline ends. CDR3 length: 17 amino acids. The CDR3 DNA is TGTGCCAGCAGTGAGCTTCTCGGGGAGTCTAGCACAGATACGCAGTATTTT. Its protein product is CASSELLGESSTDTQYF.

This chain connects TRBV27 to TRBJ1-6, with D hard to call. The germline V gene encodes CDR1 MNHEY and CDR2 SMNVEV (reference sequence). Trimming took off 5 bases at V and 4 bases at J, with 12 bases between the two ends. There are 15 residues in the CDR3. This chain's CDR3 is CASSLRHQYNSPLHF. CDR3 bases: TGTGCCAGCAGTCTCAGACACCAATATAATTCACCCCTCCACTTT.

The chain links TRBV7-3 to TRBJ2-1, with D perhaps matching TRBD2 (6 bases). V was pared by 5 bases and J by 9 bases, with 20 bases between. The CDR3 covers 15 residues. Germline V lookup: CDR1 SGHTA, CDR2 FQGTGA. The CDR3: CASSRAGLEGSEQFF. CDR3 DNA: TGTGCCAGCAGCCGTGCGGGACTCGAAGGCAGTGAGCAGTTCTTC.

V and J are TRBV30 and TRBJ1-6; no reliable D call. The length of the CDR3 is 15 residues. Germline V lookup: CDR1 GTSNPN, CDR2 SVGIG (reference sequence). V shed 3 bases and J shed 4 bases, with 13 bases lying between them. The chain's CDR3 is CAWSRSGSYNSPLHF. DNA of the CDR3: TGTGCCTGGAGCCGTTCGGGGTCGTATAATTCACCCCTCCACTTT. Looking up the rest from reference TRBV30 and TRBJ1-6 gives the full variable domain: SQTIHQWPATLVQPVGSPLSLECTVEGTSNPNLYWYRQAAGRGLQLLFYSVGIGQISSEVPQNLSASRPQDRQFILSSKKLLLSDSGFYLCAWSRSGSYNSPLHFGNGTRLTVT.

The chain employs TRBV15 and TRBJ2-2; possible D gene TRBD2, 6 bases. Germline V gene lookup returns CDR1 LNHNV and CDR2 YYDKDF (reference sequence). Trimming removed 0 bases at V and 3 bases at J, with 14 bases between. The CDR3 length is 17 residues. CDR3 in amino acids: CATSRDRRGSDTGELFF. CDR3 nucleotides: TGTGCCACCAGCAGAGATCGTCGGGGGTCAGACACCGGGGAGCTGTTTTTT.

The chain joins TRBV4-1 to TRBJ2-3, with 10 bases fitting TRBD2. The CDR3 is 17 amino acids. V lost 2 bases, J lost 2 bases, and 7 bases stayed unmatched. CDR1 MGHRA and CDR2 YSYEKL come from the germline V gene. The CDR3: CASSQSGTSGNTDTQYF. The CDR3 bases are TGCGCCAGCAGCCAATCCGGAACTAGCGGGAACACAGATACGCAGTATTTT.

The chain couples TRBV18 to TRBJ2-7; 7 bases are shared with TRBD1. CDR3 length: 13 residues. CDR1 is KGHSH, CDR2 LQKENI, per germline. The junction had 1 base not matched to a gene; V was cut back by 5 bases and J by 0 bases. This CDR3 is CASSTGASYEQYF. CDR3 DNA: TGTGCCAGCTCAACAGGGGCCTCCTACGAGCAGTACTTC.

The rearrangement joins TRBV27 to TRBJ2-7; 8 bases match TRBD2. CDR3 length: 15 residues. V lost 1 base, J lost 4 bases, and 6 bases stayed unmatched. The V gene's germline CDR1 is MNHEY and CDR2 SMNVEV (reference sequence). The CDR3, as DNA: TGTGCCAGCAGTTTATACGGGGGGGAAACGTACGAGCAGTACTTC. This gives the protein CASSLYGGETYEQYF.

The V call is TRBV6-5, the J call TRBJ2-7; 11 bases match TRBD1. This CDR3 contains 15 residues. Per the germline V gene, CDR1 is MNHEY and CDR2 is SVGAGI. Unmatched junction bases numbered 2, after V lost 0 bases and J lost 4 bases. CDR3 DNA: TGTGCCAGCAGTTACTCCGGGACAGGGGGTTACGAGCAGTACTTC. It translates to CASSYSGTGGYEQYF.

The chain is built from TRBV7-8 and TRBJ2-1; a possible D gene is TRBD1 (6 bases). The CDR3 is made up of 19 amino acids. V was trimmed by 4 bases and J by 0 bases, leaving 22 bases between them. Germline V gene sequence: CDR1 SGHVS, CDR2 FQNEAQ. The CDR3 sequence: CASSWNEDRKYSSYNEQFF. In DNA, the CDR3 is TGTGCCAGCAGCTGGAATGAGGACAGAAAATACAGCTCCTACAATGAGCAGTTCTTC.